Listed here are 18 T cell receptor beta chains from one sample, sequenced in a study of cytomegalovirus exposure and HLA in healthy donors. 13 Jbeta primers and 60 Vbeta primers were used for the PCR. The method was immunoSEQ multiplex PCR; TCRdb's version includes in-frame clones alone and lacks a portion of them. The sample shows 55,000 to 75,000 clones, about three quarters of them seen only once. The specimen sequenced was PBMCs. The receptors were sampled from a woman in her twenties or thirties in good health and CMV-seropositive.

V and J are TRBV4-2 and TRBJ2-3; 13 positions agree with TRBD2. The CDR3 covers 19 residues. After removal of 2 bases from V and 6 bases from J, the junction contained 14 bases not matched to a gene. Germline V lookup: CDR1 LGHNA, CDR2 YNFKEQ. The CDR3 DNA reads TGTGCCAGCAGCCAACAAGGTGGACTAGCGGGAGTGGTATCGGATACGCAGTATTTT. Residues: CASSQQGGLAGVVSDTQYF.

V gene TRBV2 combines with J gene TRBJ2-7; 8 positions match TRBD2. After removal of 5 bases from V and 3 bases from J, the junction contained 9 bases not matched to a gene. Germline CDR1 SNHLY, CDR2 FYNNEI. The CDR3 extends over 15 amino acids. The CDR3 region is CASSLYSGNFYEQYF. CDR3 in DNA: TGTGCCAGCAGTCTTTATAGCGGGAACTTCTACGAGCAGTACTTC.

The V call is TRBV5-1, the J call TRBJ1-3; TRBD1 aligns across 8 bases. Looked up from germline, CDR1 is SGHRS and CDR2 is YFSETQ. V lost 5 bases and J lost 0; bases outside the gene matches: 4. The CDR3 is made up of 15 amino acids. The CDR3 DNA sequence: TGCGCCAGCAGAGACAGGGGCCCCTCTGGAAACACCATATATTTT. It is translated as CASRDRGPSGNTIYF.

The CDR3 region has the DNA TGTGCCAGCAGTTTGGAGGGGGCGGGAGGCTACACCTTC. Translated: CASSLEGAGGYTF. This chain joins TRBV28 and TRBJ1-2; 7 bases map to TRBD1. The CDR3 is made up of 13 amino acids. Looked up from germline, CDR1 is MDHEN and CDR2 is SYDVKM. With 3 bases clipped from V and 8 bases from J, the junction kept 6 bases outside the gene matches.

V usage is TRBV7-9 and J usage is TRBJ1-2; tentative D call: TRBD1 (6 bases). The CDR3 has 13 residues. Trimming took 1 base from V and 7 from J, leaving 10 bases between them. In germline, CDR1 is SEHNR, CDR2 FQNEAQ (reference sequence). The CDR3 here is CASSLVGGSGYTF. The CDR3 region has the DNA TGTGCCAGCAGCTTAGTAGGGGGTAGTGGCTACACCTTC.

The V gene is TRBV7-9, the J gene TRBJ1-1, with D possibly matching TRBD1 (5 bases). CDR1 and CDR2 from the germline V gene are SEHNR and FQNEAQ (reference sequence). V was trimmed by 2 bases and J by 7 bases, leaving 11 bases between them. This CDR3 comprises 13 residues. The CDR3: CASSLSGDFEAFF. The DNA of the CDR3 is TGTGCCAGCAGCTTATCCGGGGACTTTGAAGCTTTCTTT.

The chain employs TRBV11-1 and TRBJ1-1, with 8 nucleotides matching TRBD1. V was pared by 4 bases and J by 0 bases, with 7 bases of the junction left unmatched. Germline CDR1 reads SGHAT; CDR2 reads FQDESV (reference sequence). The CDR3 is made up of 16 amino acids. CDR3 coding DNA: TGTGCCAGCAGCTCCAGGACAGGGCTCATGAACACTGAAGCTTTCTTT. Protein product: CASSSRTGLMNTEAFF.

V gene TRBV7-3 combines with J gene TRBJ2-7, with D unclear. The ends were cut back, 2 bases at V and 1 base at J, with 12 bases in the middle. This CDR3 spans 15 amino acids. The germline gives CDR1 SGHTA, CDR2 FQGTGA. The CDR3 nucleotides are TGTGCCAGCAGCTTACAGGCAGCCCCATCCTACGAGCAGTACTTC. As protein: CASSLQAAPSYEQYF.

About this clone: Other nucleotide sequences from this sample produce the same CDR3. The chain carries TRBV6-5 and TRBJ2-2; 12 bases map to TRBD2. Unmatched junction bases numbered 3, after V lost 1 base and J lost 6 bases. This CDR3 is 16 amino acids long. Germline V CDR1 and CDR2: MNHEY, SVGAGI. The CDR3 sequence is CASSYLTSGRPGELFF. The CDR3 nucleotides are TGTGCCAGCAGTTACTTGACTAGCGGGAGACCCGGGGAGCTGTTTTTT.

Relative to its sample, this clone is medium-sized. The chain recombines TRBV19 with TRBJ2-1; D call uncertain. The V end was cut by 5 bases, the J end by 0 bases, with 11 bases between. The length of the CDR3 is 15 residues. The V gene's germline CDR1 is LNHDA and CDR2 SQIVND (reference sequence). The CDR3 region is CASSFDRSSYNEQFF. The CDR3 nucleotides are TGTGCCAGTAGTTTTGACCGGAGCTCCTACAATGAGCAGTTCTTC.

This sequence joins TRBV19 and TRBJ2-3; no reliable D call. Germline CDR1 reads LNHDA; CDR2 reads SQIVND (reference sequence). Deletions cut 4 bases from V and 1 base from J, with 12 bases between. The CDR3 runs to 15 residues. The CDR3 coding sequence is TGTGCCAGTAGTAATATATCCCTCGGCACAGATACGCAGTATTTT. Its translation is CASSNISLGTDTQYF.

The rearrangement links TRBV6-5 to TRBJ2-2, with D maybe TRBD1 (5 bases). V gave up 6 bases and J gave up 1 base, with 9 bases separating them. This CDR3 is 14 amino acids long. Per germline, CDR1 MNHEY and CDR2 SVGAGI. The chain's CDR3 is CASSRQGNTGELFF. For the CDR3, the DNA is TGTGCCAGCAGCCGTCAGGGGAACACCGGGGAGCTGTTTTTT.

This clone was observed a handful of times. The chain links TRBV6-1 to TRBJ1-2, with 7 bases identical to TRBD1. CDR3 length equals 14 residues. Germline V CDR1 and CDR2: MNHNS, SASEGT. The ends lost 6 bases at V and 4 bases at J; junction bases unmatched: 8. The CDR3 loop is CASSSNDRAYGYTF. In DNA form, the CDR3 reads TGTGCCAGCAGCTCGAACGACAGGGCCTATGGCTACACCTTC.

The V call is TRBV10-3, the J call TRBJ2-1, with 10 bases fitting TRBD1. Trimming took 10 bases from V and 8 from J; bases not matched to a gene: 8. Germline assignment: CDR1 ENHRY and CDR2 SYGVKD. The CDR3 spans 13 residues. The CDR3 is CATEGTGADEQFF. The DNA for the CDR3 is TGTGCCACCGAAGGGACAGGGGCTGATGAGCAGTTCTTC.

The genes are TRBV6-5 and TRBJ2-5; a weak D match, TRBD1 (7 bases). Germline CDR1 is MNHEY and CDR2 is SVGAGI. This CDR3 spans 14 amino acids. V was clipped by 4 bases and J by 11 bases, with 20 bases between them. DNA of the CDR3: TGTGCCAGCAGTTCTAACAGGGGACTGGGAGAGCAGTACTTC. It codes for CASSSNRGLGEQYF.

The rearrangement joins TRBV6-5 to TRBJ1-2; D is perhaps TRBD1 (6 bases). CDR1 is MNHEY and CDR2 is SVGAGI in the germline V gene. Trimming removed 0 bases at V and 11 bases at J, with 16 bases between. The CDR3 has 14 residues. Here the CDR3 DNA reads TGTGCCAGCAGTTACTCGGCGACAGGCCCTGATTACACCTTC. Protein product: CASSYSATGPDYTF.

The chain uses TRBV5-4 and TRBJ1-2, with D tentatively TRBD1 (6 bases). Trimming shortened V by 0 bases and J by 8 bases, and 14 bases separated the two germline ends. The CDR3 has 14 residues. CDR1 is SGHNT, CDR2 YYREEE, per germline (reference sequence). DNA of the CDR3: TGTGCCAGCAGCTTGGTTCAGGGGAAAGAGGGCTACACCTTC. Translation gives CASSLVQGKEGYTF. The whole variable domain, remainder taken from reference TRBV5-4 and TRBJ1-2, is ETGVTQSPTHLIKTRGQQVTLRCSSQSGHNTVSWYQQALGQGPQFIFQYYREEENGRGNFPPRFSGLQFPNYSSELNVNALELDDSALYLCASSLVQGKEGYTFGSGTRLTVV.

This rearrangement joins TRBV27 to TRBJ2-1, with 14 bases aligning to TRBD2. CDR3 size: 15 residues. The ends lost 6 bases at V and 10 bases at J; junction bases unmatched: 8. CDR1 and CDR2 from the germline V gene are MNHEY and SMNVEV (reference sequence). The CDR3 loop reads CASRLPGLAGDEQFF. CDR3 DNA: TGTGCCAGCAGGCTCCCGGGACTAGCGGGAGACGAGCAGTTCTTC.